This is a list of T cell receptor beta chains from one sample in a study of regulatory T cells in long-lasting Graves disease. From the multiplex PCR reads, TCRdb called clonotypes with MiXCR, one entry per CDR3 protein. The sample comprises hundreds of thousands of distinct CDR3 sequences, roughly 15% of which are singletons, and around a sixth rests with the top ten. The same sample was also used in a study of T cells in Graves' hyperthyroidism and ophthalmopathy.

The sample in question was peripheral blood mononuclear cells (PBMCs), obtained at new diagnosis, from a patient treated with antithyroid drugs. These receptors were taken from a woman in her 30s with Graves disease. Both conserved end residues are part of each CDR3. The D gene is left open where the match is weak. Some rows mark clone size as missing; the rest say once, few, many or name a class of expanded clone.

>TRBJ1-1|TRBD1|NA|TRBV9|15
CASSGRQGMYTEAFF
TGTGCCAGCAGCGGACGACAGGGGATGTACACTGAAGCTTTCTTT
>TRBJ2-1|NA|NA|TRBV2|12
CASRGQSNEQFF
TGTGCCAGCAGGGGACAAAGCAATGAGCAGTTCTTC
>TRBJ2-1|TRBD2|many|TRBV7-3|15
CASRQGGGNNNEQFF
TGTGCCAGCAGGCAAGGCGGGGGGAACAACAATGAGCAGTTCTTC
>TRBJ1-1|NA|many|TRBV12-3/TRBV12-4|13
CASFPRFGREAFF
TGTGCCAGCTTTCCACGATTCGGCCGTGAAGCTTTCTTT
>TRBJ1-2|TRBD1|few|TRBV4-1|14
CASSQVGTGDGYTF
TGCGCCAGCAGCCAAGTAGGGACAGGGGATGGCTACACCTTC
>TRBJ1-4|TRBD1|few|TRBV2|19
CASSGWDYRGVATNEKLFF
TGTGCCAGCAGTGGCTGGGATTACAGGGGGGTCGCGACTAATGAAAAACTGTTTTTT
>TRBJ2-7|NA|NA|TRBV6-1|16
CASREGGNNLGGEQYF
TGTGCCAGCAGGGAGGGGGGGAACAACCTTGGGGGCGAGCAGTACTTC
>TRBJ2-2|NA|many|TRBV6-5|15
CASSFQQGNTGELFF
TGTGCCAGCAGTTTTCAACAGGGGAACACCGGGGAGCTGTTTTTT
>TRBJ1-1|NA|NA|TRBV10-1|12
CASRPRTDEAFF
TGTGCCAGCAGGCCAAGGACAGACGAAGCTTTCTTT
>TRBJ2-1|TRBD2|NA|TRBV4-1|18
CASSQDQGASGRGNEQFF
TGCGCCAGCAGCCAAGATCAGGGGGCTAGCGGGAGGGGTAATGAGCAGTTCTTC
>TRBJ2-2|NA|NA|TRBV4-1|15
CASSQVGHYTGELFF
TGCGCCAGCAGCCAAGTGGGGCATTACACCGGGGAGCTGTTTTTT
>TRBJ2-2|NA|NA|TRBV5-1|14
CASSLVGQEGELFF
TGCGCCAGCAGCTTGGTAGGGCAGGAGGGGGAGCTGTTTTTT
>TRBJ1-1|NA|many|TRBV19|14
CASSRGRTNTEAFF
TGTGCCAGTAGTCGGGGACGGACGAACACTGAAGCTTTCTTT
>TRBJ1-4|NA|NA|TRBV7-9|12
CASKSQGEKLFF
TGTGCCAGCAAAAGTCAGGGCGAAAAACTGTTTTTT
>TRBJ1-1|TRBD1|many|TRBV6-4|14
CASRETGGNTEAFF
TGTGCCAGCAGGGAGACAGGGGGGAACACTGAAGCTTTCTTT
>TRBJ1-1|NA|NA|TRBV28|12
CASSHSWGEAFF
TGTGCCAGCAGCCATTCCTGGGGTGAAGCTTTCTTT
>TRBJ2-3|NA|few|TRBV20-1|15
CSAHDTGSGTDTQYF
TGCAGTGCTCATGATACGGGTTCTGGCACAGATACGCAGTATTTT
>TRBJ1-5|NA|many|TRBV28|12
CASSLIYQPQHF
TGTGCCAGCAGTTTAATATATCAGCCCCAGCATTTT
>TRBJ2-1|NA|many|TRBV27|13
CASSLSGGNEQFF
TGTGCCAGCAGTTTATCTGGCGGCAATGAGCAGTTCTTC
>TRBJ2-1|TRBD2|many|TRBV20-1|15
CSARARLAGYNEQFF
TGCAGTGCTAGAGCTCGACTAGCGGGGTACAATGAGCAGTTCTTC
>TRBJ1-5|NA|many|TRBV28|13
CASSFEGLRPQHF
TGTGCCAGCAGTTTTGAGGGCCTTCGGCCCCAGCATTTT
>TRBJ1-4|TRBD1|few|TRBV7-2|15
CASKRQGRTNEKLFF
TGTGCCAGCAAACGACAGGGGCGGACTAATGAAAAACTGTTTTTT
>TRBJ2-5|TRBD1|NA|TRBV29-1|12
CSVVTGGETQYF
TGCAGCGTTGTTACAGGGGGCGAGACCCAGTACTTC
>TRBJ2-2|NA|few|TRBV25-1|13
CAARVGNTGELFF
TGTGCCGCTAGGGTAGGGAACACCGGGGAGCTGTTTTTT
>TRBJ1-1|NA|many|TRBV27|11
CASNRGTEAFF
TGTGCCAGCAATCGTGGTACTGAAGCTTTCTTT
>TRBJ2-3|NA|NA|TRBV6-2/TRBV6-3|13
CATAYDNTDTQYF
TGTGCCACTGCGTATGATAACACAGATACGCAGTATTTT
>TRBJ1-5|NA|few|TRBV18|14
CASSPSRDHQPQHF
TGTGCCAGCTCACCCAGCAGAGACCATCAGCCCCAGCATTTT
>TRBJ1-5|NA|few|TRBV12-3/TRBV12-4|16
CASSPAPTQGSQPQHF
TGTGCCAGCAGCCCCGCACCTACACAGGGCTCTCAGCCCCAGCATTTT
>TRBJ2-5|NA|NA|TRBV12-3/TRBV12-4|13
CTSSLGPDVTQYF
TGTACCAGCAGTTTGGGGCCTGATGTCACCCAGTACTTC
>TRBJ1-2|NA|many|TRBV6-1|14
CASKNGRFNYGYTF
TGTGCCAGCAAAAACGGTCGGTTTAACTATGGCTACACCTTC
>TRBJ1-2|TRBD1|few|TRBV14|13
CASSLRQGDGYTF
TGTGCCAGCAGCCTACGACAGGGGGATGGCTACACCTTC
>TRBJ1-1|NA|many|TRBV28|12
CASRLTGTLAFF
TGTGCCAGCAGACTGACCGGGACTTTGGCTTTCTTT
>TRBJ1-1|NA|NA|TRBV9|16
CASGVGAGVRNTEAFF
TGTGCCAGCGGCGTAGGGGCGGGGGTTAGGAACACTGAAGCTTTCTTT
>TRBJ2-7|NA|many|TRBV28|15
CASSFQYRSSYEQYF
TGTGCCAGCAGTTTCCAGTACCGAAGCTCCTACGAGCAGTACTTC
>TRBJ2-5|NA|NA|TRBV27|14
CASSIRGRQETQYF
TGTGCCAGCAGTATTAGGGGAAGACAAGAGACCCAGTACTTC
>TRBJ2-7|TRBD2|few|TRBV6-1|15
CASSIAGKGQNEQYF
TGTGCCAGCAGTATAGCGGGAAAAGGGCAGAACGAGCAGTACTTC
>TRBJ1-6|NA|NA|TRBV9|13
CASSVGTGSPLHF
TGTGCCAGCAGCGTCGGAACTGGATCACCCCTCCACTTT
>TRBJ2-1|NA|few|TRBV20-1|16
CSARERLDRSYNEQFF
TGCAGTGCTAGAGAAAGGTTGGATAGATCCTACAATGAGCAGTTCTTC
>TRBJ1-4|NA|many|TRBV6-1|15
CASSAAGRQGEKLFF
TGTGCCAGCAGTGCTGCAGGGAGGCAGGGTGAAAAACTGTTTTTT
>TRBJ1-5|NA|few|TRBV9|14
CASSVAVRNQPQHF
TGTGCCAGCAGCGTGGCAGTCCGCAATCAGCCCCAGCATTTT
>TRBJ2-3|NA|NA|TRBV24-1|18
CATSVGESGASLWDTQYF
TGTGCCACCAGTGTGGGGGAATCTGGGGCCTCACTATGGGATACGCAGTATTTT
>TRBJ1-5|NA|few|TRBV5-1|15
CASSFSPSGDQPQHF
TGCGCCAGCAGCTTCTCCCCCTCCGGGGACCAGCCCCAGCATTTT
>TRBJ2-5|NA|many|TRBV7-9|15
CASSLNSVSGETQYF
TGTGCCAGCAGCTTAAATTCGGTCTCGGGGGAGACCCAGTACTTC
>TRBJ2-7|NA|NA|TRBV18|15
CASSPQGGGVHEQYF
TGTGCCAGCTCACCCCAGGGGGGGGGCGTCCACGAGCAGTACTTC
>TRBJ2-7|NA|many|TRBV3-1|15
CASSQMTSSSYEQYF
TGTGCCAGCAGTCAAATGACTTCCAGCTCCTACGAGCAGTACTTC
>TRBJ2-7|TRBD1|many|TRBV10-3|13
CATSGTGGNEQYF
TGTGCCACCTCCGGGACAGGGGGTAACGAGCAGTACTTC
>TRBJ2-3|TRBD1|NA|TRBV4-1|18
CASSQDFQIGTGVDTQYF
TGCGCCAGCAGCCAAGATTTTCAGATCGGGACAGGTGTGGATACGCAGTATTTT
>TRBJ2-3|TRBD2|NA|TRBV20-1|16
CSASPLTSGTTDTQYF
TGCAGTGCTAGTCCATTGACTAGCGGAACCACAGATACGCAGTATTTT
>TRBJ1-5|NA|NA|TRBV12-3/TRBV12-4|15
CASSFGGGSNQPQHF
TGTGCCAGCAGTTTTGGAGGGGGTAGCAATCAGCCCCAGCATTTT
>TRBJ2-3|TRBD2|NA|TRBV9|15
CASSVTSGNTDTQYF
TGTGCCAGCAGCGTGACTAGCGGGAACACAGATACGCAGTATTTT
>TRBJ2-3|TRBD2|NA|TRBV7-2|15
CASRIGLAGRDTQYF
TGTGCCAGCCGCATCGGACTAGCGGGTAGGGATACGCAGTATTTT
>TRBJ2-7|TRBD1|few|TRBV7-6|14
CASSLDRVGYEQYF
TGTGCCAGCAGCTTGGACAGGGTAGGGTACGAGCAGTACTTC
>TRBJ1-2|TRBD1|few|TRBV27|16
CASSSPGTGSSSGYTF
TGTGCCAGCAGTTCACCCGGGACAGGGTCTTCGAGCGGCTACACCTTC
>TRBJ2-1|NA|NA|TRBV7-2|17
CASSLISGQGGYNEQFF
TGTGCCAGCAGCTTAATTAGTGGGCAGGGGGGCTACAATGAGCAGTTCTTC